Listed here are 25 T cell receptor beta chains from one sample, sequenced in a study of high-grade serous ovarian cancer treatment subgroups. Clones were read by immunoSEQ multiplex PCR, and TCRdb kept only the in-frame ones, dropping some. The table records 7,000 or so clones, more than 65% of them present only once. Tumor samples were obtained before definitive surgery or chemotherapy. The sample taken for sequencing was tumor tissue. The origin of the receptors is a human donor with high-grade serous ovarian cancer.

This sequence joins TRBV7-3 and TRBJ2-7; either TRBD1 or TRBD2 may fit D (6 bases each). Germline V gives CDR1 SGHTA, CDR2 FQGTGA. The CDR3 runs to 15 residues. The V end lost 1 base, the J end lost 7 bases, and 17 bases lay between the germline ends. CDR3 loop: CASSLNWGARGEQYF. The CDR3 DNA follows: TGTGCCAGCAGCTTAAACTGGGGGGCGCGGGGAGAGCAGTACTTC.

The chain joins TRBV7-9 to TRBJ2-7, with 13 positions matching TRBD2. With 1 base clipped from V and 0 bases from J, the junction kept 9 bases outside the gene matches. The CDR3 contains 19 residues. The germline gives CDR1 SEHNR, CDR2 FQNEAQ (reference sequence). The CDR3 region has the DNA TGTGCCAGCAGCTTAGGGACCGGACTAGCGGGAGTGAGCTCCTACGAGCAGTACTTC. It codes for CASSLGTGLAGVSSYEQYF.

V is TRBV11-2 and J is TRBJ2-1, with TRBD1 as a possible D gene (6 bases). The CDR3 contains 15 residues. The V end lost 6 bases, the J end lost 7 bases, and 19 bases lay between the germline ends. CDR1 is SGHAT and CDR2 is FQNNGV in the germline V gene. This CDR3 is CASRSAIGGNNEQFF. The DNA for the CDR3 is TGTGCCAGCAGGAGCGCCATAGGGGGTAATAATGAGCAGTTCTTC.

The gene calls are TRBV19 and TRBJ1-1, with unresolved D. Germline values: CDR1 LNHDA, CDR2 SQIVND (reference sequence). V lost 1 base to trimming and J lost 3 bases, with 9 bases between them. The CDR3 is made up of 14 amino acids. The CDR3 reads CASSIVGTYTEAFF. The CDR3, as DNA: TGTGCCAGTAGTATAGTAGGCACCTACACTGAAGCTTTCTTT.

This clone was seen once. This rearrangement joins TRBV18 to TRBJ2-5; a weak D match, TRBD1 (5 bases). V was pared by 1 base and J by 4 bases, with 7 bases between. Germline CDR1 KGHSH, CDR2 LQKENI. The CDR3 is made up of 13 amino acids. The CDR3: CASSPLRGETQYF. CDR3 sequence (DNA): TGTGCCAGCTCACCACTAAGGGGAGAGACCCAGTACTTC.

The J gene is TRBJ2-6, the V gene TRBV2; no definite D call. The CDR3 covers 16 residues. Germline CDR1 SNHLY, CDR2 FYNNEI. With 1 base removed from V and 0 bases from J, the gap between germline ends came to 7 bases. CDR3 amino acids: CASSEERPSGANVLTF. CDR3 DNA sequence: TGTGCCAGCAGTGAAGAACGGCCCTCTGGGGCCAACGTCCTGACTTTC.

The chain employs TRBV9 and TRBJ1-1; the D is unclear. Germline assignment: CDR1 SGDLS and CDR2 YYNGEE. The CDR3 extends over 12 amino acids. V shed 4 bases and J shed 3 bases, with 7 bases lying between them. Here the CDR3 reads CASSPGDTEAFF. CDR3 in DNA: TGTGCCAGCAGCCCAGGAGACACTGAAGCTTTCTTT.

The CDR3 DNA reads TGTGCCAGCAGCTTACAGGGGGCACTTTCACCCCTCCACTTT. Translated: CASSLQGALSPLHF. The chain recombines TRBV7-3 with TRBJ1-6; 8 bases line up with TRBD1. CDR1 and CDR2 from the germline V gene are SGHTA and FQGTGA. The V segment lost 2 bases and the J segment 9 bases; nucleotides outside the gene matches: 3. The CDR3 contains 14 residues.

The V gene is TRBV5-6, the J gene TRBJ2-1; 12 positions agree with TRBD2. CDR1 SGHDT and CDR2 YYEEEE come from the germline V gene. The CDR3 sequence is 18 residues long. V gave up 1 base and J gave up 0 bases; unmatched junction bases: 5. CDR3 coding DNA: TGTGCCAGCAGCTTGAGGACTAGCGGGGTGGGCTCCTACAATGAGCAGTTCTTC. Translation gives CASSLRTSGVGSYNEQFF.

The CDR3 DNA is TGTGCCAGCTCACCAGAGATGGAGACCCAGTACTTC. This gives the protein CASSPEMETQYF. The rearrangement links TRBV18 to TRBJ2-5; D gene uncertain. Germline lookup yields CDR1 KGHSH and CDR2 LQKENI. The CDR3 runs 12 residues. V was pared by 2 bases and J by 5 bases, with 6 bases between.

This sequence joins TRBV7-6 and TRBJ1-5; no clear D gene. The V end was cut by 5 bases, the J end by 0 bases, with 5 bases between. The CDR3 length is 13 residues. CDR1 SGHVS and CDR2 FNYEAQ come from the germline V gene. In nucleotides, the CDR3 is TGTGCCAGCAGCCCCACTAGCAATCAGCCCCAGCATTTT. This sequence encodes CASSPTSNQPQHF.

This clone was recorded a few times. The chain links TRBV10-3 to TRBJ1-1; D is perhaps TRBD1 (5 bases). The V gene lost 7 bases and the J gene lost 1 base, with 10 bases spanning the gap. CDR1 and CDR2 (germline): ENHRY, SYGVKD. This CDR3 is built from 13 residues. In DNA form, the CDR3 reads TGTGCCATCACTCAGGGAAGGAACACTGAAGCTTTCTTT. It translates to CAITQGRNTEAFF.

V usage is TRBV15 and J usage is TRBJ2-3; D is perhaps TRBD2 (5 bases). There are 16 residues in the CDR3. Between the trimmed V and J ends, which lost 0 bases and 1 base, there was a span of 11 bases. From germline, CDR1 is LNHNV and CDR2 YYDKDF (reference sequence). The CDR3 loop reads CATSRDGRVGTDTQYF. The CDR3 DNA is TGTGCCACCAGCAGAGATGGGCGGGTCGGCACAGATACGCAGTATTTT.

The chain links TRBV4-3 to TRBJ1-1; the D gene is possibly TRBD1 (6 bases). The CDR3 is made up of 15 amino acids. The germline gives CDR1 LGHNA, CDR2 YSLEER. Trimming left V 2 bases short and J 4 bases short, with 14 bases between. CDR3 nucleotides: TGCGCCAGCAGCCAACGGGGGGAGGGGGGCACTGAAGCTTTCTTT. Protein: CASSQRGEGGTEAFF.

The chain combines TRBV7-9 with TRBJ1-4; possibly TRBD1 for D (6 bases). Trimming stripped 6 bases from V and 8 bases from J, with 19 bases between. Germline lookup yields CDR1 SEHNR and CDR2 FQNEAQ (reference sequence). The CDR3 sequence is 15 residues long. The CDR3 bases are TGTGCCAGCAGGGGTACGGGGGCTGGTTCGGAAAAACTGTTTTTT. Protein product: CASRGTGAGSEKLFF.

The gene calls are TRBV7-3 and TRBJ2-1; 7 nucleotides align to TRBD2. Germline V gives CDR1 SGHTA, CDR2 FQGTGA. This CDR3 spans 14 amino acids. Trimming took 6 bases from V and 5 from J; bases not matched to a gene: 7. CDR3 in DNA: TGTGCCAGCAGGGACCCGGGACTACACAATGAGCAGTTCTTC. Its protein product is CASRDPGLHNEQFF.

As DNA, the CDR3 is TGTGCCAGCAGCTTAGAACTACCAGGGGGAAGCTCTGGAAACACCATATATTTT. Its translation is CASSLELPGGSSGNTIYF. V is TRBV7-8 and J is TRBJ1-3, with 7 bases aligning to TRBD1. With 1 base clipped from V and 0 bases from J, the junction kept 9 bases outside the gene matches. The CDR3 has 18 residues. Germline CDR1 SGHVS, CDR2 FQNEAQ.

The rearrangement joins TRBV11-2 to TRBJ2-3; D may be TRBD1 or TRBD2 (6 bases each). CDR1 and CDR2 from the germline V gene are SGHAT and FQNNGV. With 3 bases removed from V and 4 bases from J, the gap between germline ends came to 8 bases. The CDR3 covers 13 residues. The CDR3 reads CASSFRGPDTQYF. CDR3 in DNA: TGTGCCAGCAGCTTCCGGGGGCCAGATACGCAGTATTTT.

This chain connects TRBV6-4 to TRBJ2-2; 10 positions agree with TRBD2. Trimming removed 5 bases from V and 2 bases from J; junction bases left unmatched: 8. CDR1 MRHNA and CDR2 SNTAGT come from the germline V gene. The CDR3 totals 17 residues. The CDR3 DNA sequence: TGTGCCAGCAGTCAATCAGCGGGAGGGGTCAACACCGGGGAGCTGTTTTTT. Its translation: CASSQSAGGVNTGELFF.

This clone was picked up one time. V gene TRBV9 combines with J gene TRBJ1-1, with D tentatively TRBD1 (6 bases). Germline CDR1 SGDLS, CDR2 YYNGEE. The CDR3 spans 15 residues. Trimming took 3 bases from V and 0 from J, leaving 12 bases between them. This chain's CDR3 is CASSAHTGLNTEAFF. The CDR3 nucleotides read TGTGCCAGCAGCGCGCATACAGGGTTGAACACTGAAGCTTTCTTT. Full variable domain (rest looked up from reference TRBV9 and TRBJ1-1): DSGVTQTPKHLITATGQRVTLRCSPRSGDLSVYWYQQSLDQGLQFLIQYYNGEERAKGNILERFSAQQFPDLHSELNLSSLELGDSALYFCASSAHTGLNTEAFFGQGTRLTVV.

CDR3 sequence (DNA): TGCGCCAGCAGCCCGGGACTAGCGGGAGGAACCTCGTACGAGCAGTACTTC. It codes for CASSPGLAGGTSYEQYF. The chain joins TRBV5-1 to TRBJ2-7, with 15 positions matching TRBD2. The J segment lost 4 bases and the V segment lost 4 bases, leaving 9 bases of the junction unmatched. CDR1 SGHRS and CDR2 YFSETQ come from the germline V gene. This CDR3 has 17 amino acids.

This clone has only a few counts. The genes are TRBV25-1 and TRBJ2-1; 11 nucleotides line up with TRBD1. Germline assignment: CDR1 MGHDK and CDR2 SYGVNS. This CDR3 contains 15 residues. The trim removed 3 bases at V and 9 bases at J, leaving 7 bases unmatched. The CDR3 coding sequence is TGTGCCAGCAGTGAGGGACAGGGGGTAAAAAGTGAGCAGTTCTTC. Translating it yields CASSEGQGVKSEQFF.

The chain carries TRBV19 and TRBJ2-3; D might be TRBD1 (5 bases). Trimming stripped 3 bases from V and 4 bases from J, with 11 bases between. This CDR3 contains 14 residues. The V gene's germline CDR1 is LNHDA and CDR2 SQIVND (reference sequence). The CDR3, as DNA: TGTGCCAGTAGTATTATCCAGGGCCCAGATACGCAGTATTTT. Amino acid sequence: CASSIIQGPDTQYF.

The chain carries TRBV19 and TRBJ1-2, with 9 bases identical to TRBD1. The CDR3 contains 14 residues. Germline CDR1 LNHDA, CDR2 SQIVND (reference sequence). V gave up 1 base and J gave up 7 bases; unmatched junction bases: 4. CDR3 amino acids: CASSIGGQGGGYTF. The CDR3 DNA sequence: TGTGCCAGTAGTATAGGGGGACAGGGAGGTGGCTACACCTTC. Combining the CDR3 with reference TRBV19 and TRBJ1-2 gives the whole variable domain DGGITQSPKYLFRKEGQNVTLSCEQNLNHDAMYWYRQDPGQGLRLIYYSQIVNDFQKGDIAEGYSVSREKKESFPLTVTSAQKNPTAFYLCASSIGGQGGGYTFGSGTRLTVV.

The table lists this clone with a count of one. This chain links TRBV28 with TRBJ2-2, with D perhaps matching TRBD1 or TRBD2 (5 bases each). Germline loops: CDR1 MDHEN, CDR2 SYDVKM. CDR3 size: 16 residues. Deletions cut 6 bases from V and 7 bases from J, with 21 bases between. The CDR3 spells CASSPSGPAGGGELFF. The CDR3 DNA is TGTGCCAGCAGCCCTTCGGGACCCGCCGGCGGCGGGGAGCTGTTTTTT.